These 27 T cell receptor beta chains originate from one sample sequenced in a study of T cell responses to AZD1222 COVID-19 vaccine. Profiling relied on immunoSEQ multiplex PCR, and the TCRdb table lists in-frame clones only, not all of them. The table has around 110,000 clones, about 86% seen once. The sequencing here drew on peripheral blood, taken on day 0 of AZD1222 vaccination. Receptors were obtained from an adult in good health.

V gene TRBV30 combines with J gene TRBJ1-2, with TRBD1 as a possible D gene (6 bases). Germline CDR1 and CDR2: GTSNPN and SVGIG (reference sequence). The ends were cut back, 3 bases at V and 7 bases at J, with 9 bases in the middle. CDR3 length equals 11 residues. CDR3 in amino acids: CAWSRGSGYTF. The CDR3 DNA follows: TGTGCCTGGAGCAGGGGTAGTGGCTACACCTTC.

This clone was counted a few times. The CDR3 sequence: CASSSPGTGGREQYF. CDR3 DNA: TGTGCCAGCAGCTCACCCGGGACAGGGGGTCGCGAGCAGTACTTC. This chain links TRBV7-2 with TRBJ2-7, with 11 bases that match TRBD1. Germline lookup yields CDR1 SGHTA and CDR2 FQGNSA. The CDR3 covers 15 residues. V was clipped by 4 bases and J by 6 bases; unmatched bases: 8.

The chain is built from TRBV5-1 and TRBJ2-7; 11 bases line up with TRBD2. This CDR3 comprises 15 residues. Trimming took 7 bases from V and 2 from J; bases not matched to a gene: 8. Germline V gene sequence: CDR1 SGHRS, CDR2 YFSETQ. The CDR3 sequence is CASRGLAGQTYEQYF. The DNA of the CDR3 is TGCGCCAGCCGTGGACTAGCGGGTCAGACCTACGAGCAGTACTTC.

The sample holds a few counts of this clone. This chain joins TRBV5-1 and TRBJ2-7; the match to TRBD1 covers 7 bases. V shed 2 bases, J shed 3 bases, and the junction held 11 bases outside the gene matches. The CDR3 extends over 16 amino acids. CDR1 is SGHRS and CDR2 is YFSETQ in the germline V gene. Here the CDR3 reads CASSFGHTGDGYEQYF. The CDR3 bases are TGCGCCAGCAGCTTTGGCCACACAGGGGACGGCTACGAGCAGTACTTC.

The chain couples TRBV24-1 to TRBJ1-2; a weak D match, TRBD1 (5 bases). The germline V and J ends were trimmed by 4 bases and 7 bases, with 18 bases remaining between them. There are 15 residues in the CDR3. Germline V gene data show CDR1 as KGHDR and CDR2 as SFDVKD. The CDR3 loop is CATSDTLTAGGGYTF. The DNA of the CDR3 is TGTGCCACCAGTGACACACTGACAGCCGGAGGTGGCTACACCTTC.

J is TRBJ1-4 and V is TRBV30; 8 nucleotides match TRBD1. Germline V gene sequence: CDR1 GTSNPN, CDR2 SVGIG (reference sequence). Germline trimming cut 0 bases from V and 8 bases from J; bases unmatched to any gene: 5. The CDR3 consists of 14 residues. CDR3 in DNA: TGTGCCTGGAGTGTTCAGGGGGCTCGGGAAAAACTGTTTTTT. Amino acid sequence: CAWSVQGAREKLFF.

The chain has TRBV7-9 and TRBJ1-1; the D is unclear. The CDR3 has 16 amino acids. Germline V gene lookup returns CDR1 SEHNR and CDR2 FQNEAQ (reference sequence). Trimming removed 5 bases from V and 6 bases from J, with 22 bases in between. CDR3: CASSPQRGWQLAEAFF. CDR3 nucleotides: TGTGCCAGCAGCCCGCAAAGAGGGTGGCAGCTAGCTGAAGCTTTCTTT.

The chain uses TRBV9 and TRBJ2-1, with D perhaps matching TRBD1 or TRBD2 (5 bases each). The CDR3 covers 12 residues. The germline gives CDR1 SGDLS, CDR2 YYNGEE. V was shortened by 0 bases and J by 10 bases, with 8 bases between the two germline ends. CDR3 sequence (DNA): TGTGCCAGCAGCGTAGACGGGGCGGAGCAGTTCTTC. It translates to CASSVDGAEQFF. Full variable domain (remainder filled in from reference TRBV9 and TRBJ2-1): DSGVTQTPKHLITATGQRVTLRCSPRSGDLSVYWYQQSLDQGLQFLIQYYNGEERAKGNILERFSAQQFPDLHSELNLSSLELGDSALYFCASSVDGAEQFFGPGTRLTVL.

The genes are TRBV4-2 and TRBJ1-2; a possible D gene is TRBD1 (6 bases). Trimming removed 0 bases from V and 5 bases from J, with 13 bases in between. This CDR3 spans 15 amino acids. Germline CDR1 and CDR2: LGHNA and YNFKEQ. The CDR3 loop reads CASSQDWGTNYGYTF. The CDR3 nucleotides read TGTGCCAGCAGCCAAGATTGGGGGACAAATTATGGCTACACCTTC.

V is TRBV15 and J is TRBJ2-6; D may be TRBD1 (6 bases). V lost 5 bases to trimming and J lost 1 base, with 15 bases between them. The length of the CDR3 is 17 residues. CDR1 is LNHNV and CDR2 is YYDKDF in the germline V gene (reference sequence). The CDR3 sequence: CATSQGTLGSGANVLTF. CDR3 coding DNA: TGTGCCACCAGCCAGGGGACCCTGGGGTCTGGGGCCAACGTCCTGACTTTC.

V and J are TRBV19 and TRBJ1-1; no firm D call. The CDR3 consists of 13 residues. Germline V CDR1 and CDR2: LNHDA, SQIVND (reference sequence). The V end lost 4 bases, the J end lost 0 bases, and 6 bases lay between the germline ends. The CDR3 loop is CASSRIMNTEAFF. In DNA form, the CDR3 reads TGTGCCAGTAGTAGAATTATGAACACTGAAGCTTTCTTT.

The chain is built from TRBV3-1 (or the pseudogene TRBV3-2) and TRBJ2-3; 9 bases are a match to TRBD2. V was clipped by 4 bases and J by 1 base; unmatched bases: 3. Germline lookup yields CDR1 LGHDT and CDR2 YNNKEL (reference sequence). The CDR3 consists of 15 residues. Here the CDR3 DNA reads TGTGCCAGCAGCCGGCCTAGCGGGGGCACAGATACGCAGTATTTT. As protein: CASSRPSGGTDTQYF.

This chain connects TRBV19 to TRBJ1-6; TRBD1 agrees at 10 bases. This CDR3 has 17 residues. Germline V lookup: CDR1 LNHDA, CDR2 SQIVND (reference sequence). J was trimmed by 8 bases and V by 4 bases; bases with no gene match: 11. CDR3 amino acids: CASSRVGTGVTDSPLHF. The CDR3 region has the DNA TGTGCCAGTAGTAGAGTCGGGACAGGGGTTACGGATTCACCCCTCCACTTT.

In its sample, this clone was seen once. The chain joins TRBV29-1 to TRBJ1-1; 8 nucleotides match TRBD1. The junction had 12 bases not matched to a gene; V was cut back by 0 bases and J by 0 bases. The CDR3 totals 18 residues. The V gene's germline CDR1 is SQVTM and CDR2 ANQGSEA. The CDR3 DNA sequence: TGCAGCGTTGAAGACCCAATTCCAGGGGGCGTTGTGAACACTGAAGCTTTCTTT. It is translated as CSVEDPIPGGVVNTEAFF. The whole variable domain, filled in from reference TRBV29-1 and TRBJ1-1, reads SAVISQKPSRDICQRGTSLTIQCQVDSQVTMMFWYRQQPGQSLTLIATANQGSEATYESGFVIDKFPISRPNLTFSTLTVSNMSPEDSSIYLCSVEDPIPGGVVNTEAFFGQGTRLTVV.

This clone is medium-sized. V and J are TRBV6-4 and TRBJ2-3; TRBD1 agrees at 11 bases. Germline loops: CDR1 MRHNA, CDR2 SNTAGT. V lost 3 bases to trimming and J lost 4 bases; unmatched junction nucleotides: 0. This CDR3 is built from 14 residues. CDR3 in amino acids: CASSEGQGADTQYF. The DNA of the CDR3 is TGTGCCAGCAGTGAGGGACAGGGGGCAGATACGCAGTATTTT.

The V and J genes are TRBV12-3 or TRBV12-4 and TRBJ2-7, with D hard to call. This CDR3 is 11 amino acids long. Trimming took 4 bases from V and 2 from J, leaving 3 bases between them. The CDR3 nucleotides read TGTGCCAGCAGTTCTCCCTACGAGCAGTACTTC. The encoded protein is CASSSPYEQYF.

This clone was counted only a few times. The gene calls are TRBV10-3 and TRBJ2-2; tentative D call: TRBD2 (5 bases). Germline V lookup: CDR1 ENHRY, CDR2 SYGVKD. This CDR3 region has 17 residues. The V end lost 0 bases, the J end lost 1 base, and 12 bases lay between the germline ends. CDR3 nucleotide sequence: TGTGCCATCAGTGAGTCTCTGAGCGGAGAGAACACCGGGGAGCTGTTTTTT. Amino acids: CAISESLSGENTGELFF.

The V call is TRBV5-1, the J call TRBJ2-6; 8 nucleotides line up with TRBD2. J lost 0 bases, V lost 5 bases, and 4 bases had no gene match. Germline CDR1 SGHRS, CDR2 YFSETQ. This CDR3 is built from 16 residues. DNA for the CDR3: TGCGCCAGCAGTAGGCGGGGGGACTCTGGGGCCAACGTCCTGACTTTC. Protein product: CASSRRGDSGANVLTF.

The rearrangement joins TRBV4-3 to TRBJ1-2; 10 positions agree with TRBD1. Germline CDR1 and CDR2: LGHNA and YSLEER. V shed 4 bases and J 3 bases; nucleotides not matched to a gene: 5. The CDR3 length is 15 residues. The CDR3 coding sequence is TGCGCCAGCAGCCTGACAGGGGGCGCTGACTATGGCTACACCTTC. Amino acid sequence: CASSLTGGADYGYTF.

The chain has TRBV2 and TRBJ1-6, with a possible D match to TRBD1 (6 bases). The CDR3 runs to 14 residues. Trimming stripped 8 bases from V and 6 bases from J, with 14 bases between. Germline V lookup: CDR1 SNHLY, CDR2 FYNNEI. CDR3 sequence: CASRGQTLNSPLHF. CDR3 DNA: TGTGCCAGCCGCGGACAGACTCTTAATTCACCCCTCCACTTT.

The CDR3 loop is CASSFRQVGSYNSPLHF. The CDR3 DNA reads TGTGCCAGCAGCTTCAGACAGGTTGGCTCCTATAATTCACCCCTCCACTTT. The chain uses TRBV7-3 and TRBJ1-6, with a possible D match to TRBD1 (6 bases). This CDR3 has 17 amino acids. V dropped 3 bases and J dropped 0 bases, with 12 bases sitting between them. Germline assignment: CDR1 SGHTA and CDR2 FQGTGA.

The V gene is TRBV14, the J gene TRBJ2-2; 11 bases are shared with TRBD2. CDR3 length: 16 residues. CDR1 is SGHDN, CDR2 FVKESK, per germline. V shed 1 base, J shed 4 bases, and the junction held 2 bases outside the gene matches. The CDR3 region is CASSQVLAGVTGELFF. The CDR3 DNA is TGTGCCAGCAGCCAAGTACTAGCGGGAGTCACCGGGGAGCTGTTTTTT.

The chain joins TRBV11-3 to TRBJ2-1; 10 bases agree with TRBD1. Germline CDR1 reads SGHNT; CDR2 reads YENEEA. The CDR3 length is 14 residues. With 5 bases clipped from V and 6 bases from J, the junction kept 4 bases outside the gene matches. The CDR3 DNA reads as TGTGCCAGCAGCCCTCGGACAGGGGGCAATGAGCAGTTCTTC. Translation gives CASSPRTGGNEQFF.

In its sample, this clone was seen a few times. The chain carries TRBV19 and TRBJ2-4; 7 positions agree with TRBD2. Germline trimming cut 1 base from V and 7 bases from J; bases unmatched to any gene: 10. CDR1 is LNHDA, CDR2 SQIVND, per germline (reference sequence). This CDR3 contains 16 residues. The DNA of the CDR3 is TGTGCCAGTAGTATAGGGACTAGACGTGGAGAGAACATTCAGTACTTC. Protein sequence: CASSIGTRRGENIQYF.

The chain joins TRBV6-2 or TRBV6-3 to TRBJ2-7; tentative D call: TRBD2 (7 bases). CDR3 length: 12 amino acids. Per germline, CDR1 MNHEY and CDR2 SVGEGT. V was cut by 6 bases and J by 5 bases, with 11 bases left in between. CDR3 in amino acids: CASSQGGDEQYF. CDR3 nucleotides: TGTGCCAGCAGCCAAGGGGGGGACGAGCAGTACTTC.

CDR3 region: CASSQRDFYGYTF. The CDR3 nucleotides are TGTGCCAGCAGCCAAAGGGATTTCTATGGCTACACCTTC. The gene calls are TRBV3-1 (or the pseudogene TRBV3-2) and TRBJ1-2; D gene unclear. The germline gives CDR1 LGHDT, CDR2 YNNKEL (reference sequence). Trimming cost V 2 bases and J 4 bases, with 8 bases left between them. The length of the CDR3 is 13 residues.

V and J are TRBV4-1 and TRBJ2-1; D is unresolved. V lost 4 bases to trimming and J lost 10 bases, with 17 bases between them. Germline V CDR1 and CDR2: MGHRA, YSYEKL. The CDR3 covers 14 residues. CDR3 amino acids: CASSPLAPGLEQFF. The CDR3 DNA reads TGCGCCAGCAGCCCCCTGGCCCCGGGCTTGGAGCAGTTCTTC.